These T cell receptor beta chains were read from a single sample in a study of CD8+ T cells in alopecia areata. Profiled with immunoSEQ multiplex PCR; TCRdb holds only in-frame clones, not every one. Here the sample spans 150,000 or so clones, approximately 87% being singletons. The material sequenced was CD8+ T cells sorted from blood, taken at week 0. These receptor sequences come from a human donor with alopecia areata. Both conserved end residues are part of each CDR3. A D gene is named only where the DNA matches it firmly. Some rows mark clone size as missing; the rest say once, few, many or name a class of expanded clone.

>-|TRBJ2-1|TRBV5-4|TRBD2
TGTGCCAGCAGCTCGGGACTAGCGGGGGGCAATGAGCAGTTCTTC
CASSSGLAGGNEQFF
>once|TRBJ2-7|TRBV2|-
TGTGCCAGCAGTGAAGGGGGGGTTTCGGCCTACGAGCAGTACTTC
CASSEGGVSAYEQYF
>once|TRBJ1-2|TRBV29-1|-
TGCAGCGTTGCGGCAGGGGTTCCCTCCCATGGCTACACCTTC
CSVAAGVPSHGYTF
>-|TRBJ2-7|TRBV6-6|-
TGTGCCAGCAGACAACCCGGACAGAACTACGAGCAGTACTTC
CASRQPGQNYEQYF
>-|TRBJ2-1|TRBV6-1|-
TGTGCCACCACGGAAGGGCTAGGTGGATACAATGAGCAGTTCTTC
CATTEGLGGYNEQFF
>-|TRBJ2-3|TRBV7-9|TRBD2
TGTGCCAGCAGCTTTGCGGGGACTAGCGGCACAGATACGCAGTATTTT
CASSFAGTSGTDTQYF
>-|TRBJ2-1|TRBV11-2|TRBD1
TGTGCCAGCAGCCCCGGGACAGGGGGCGGTGAGCAGTTCTTC
CASSPGTGGGEQFF
>-|TRBJ2-7|TRBV21-1|-
TGTGCCAGCAGCATGGGATACGAGCAGTACTTC
CASSMGYEQYF
>-|TRBJ2-7|TRBV29-1|-
TGCAGCGTTGAAGGAGGTGGCTACGAGCAGTACTTC
CSVEGGGYEQYF
>-|TRBJ2-7|TRBV19|TRBD2
TGTGCCAGTAGTGAAACAGGACTAGCGGGGGTCTACGAGCAGTACTTC
CASSETGLAGVYEQYF
>-|TRBJ2-7|TRBV11-2|TRBD2
TGTGCCAGCAGCTTAGATCGGGAGGCTTTAGGCCACGAGCAGTACTTC
CASSLDREALGHEQYF
>-|TRBJ2-1|TRBV19|-
TGTGCCAGTAGTATCAGTCCAGGGGTAGGCTACAATGAGCAGTTCTTC
CASSISPGVGYNEQFF
>-|TRBJ2-1|TRBV15|-
TGTGCCACCAGCAGAGACAGATACAATGAGCAGTTCTTC
CATSRDRYNEQFF
>-|TRBJ2-1|TRBV6-5|-
TGTGCCAGCAGTCAAACTAGATACAATGAGCAGTTCTTC
CASSQTRYNEQFF
>-|TRBJ2-3|TRBV30|-
TGTGCCTGGAATGTCGGCACCACCGAAATAGATACGCAGTATTTT
CAWNVGTTEIDTQYF
>-|TRBJ1-2|TRBV19|-
TGTGCCAGTAATCCCACAGATAACTATGGCTACACCTTC
CASNPTDNYGYTF
>-|TRBJ2-5|TRBV11-2|-
TGTGCCAGCAGCTTAGTGGGTAGCGAACAAGAGACCCAGTACTTC
CASSLVGSEQETQYF
>-|TRBJ2-1|TRBV9|TRBD2
TGTGCCAGCAGCAACAGGCCTGGACTAGCGGAGCCCTCCTACAATGAGCAGTTCTTC
CASSNRPGLAEPSYNEQFF
>once|TRBJ2-3|TRBV2|TRBD1
TGTGCCAGCACCCCGGACAGGGGGCATATAGATACGCAGTATTTT
CASTPDRGHIDTQYF
>once|TRBJ2-2|TRBV4-1|TRBD2
TGCGCCAGCAGTCGGGGGGTCGGGGAGCTGTTTTTT
CASSRGVGELFF
>-|TRBJ2-5|TRBV7-7|-
TGTGCTAGCAGCCTGGAATGGTTTCGTCCTGAGACCCAGTACTTC
CASSLEWFRPETQYF
>-|TRBJ1-3|TRBV29-1|-
TGCAGCGTTGAAAGGGGAAACACCATATATTTT
CSVERGNTIYF
>-|TRBJ2-1|TRBV10-2|-
TGCGCCAGCAGTGACCCTACGATCGGGGATGAGCAGTTCTTC
CASSDPTIGDEQFF
>-|TRBJ2-7|TRBV19|TRBD2
TGTGCCAGTAGTTCTGCAGCGGGAGATGGTGAGCAGTACTTC
CASSSAAGDGEQYF
>few|TRBJ2-3|TRBV10-3|-
TGTGCCATCAGTGAGTCATTGTATATCCTCCTAGCAACAGATACGCAGTATTTT
CAISESLYILLATDTQYF
>-|TRBJ2-2|TRBV5-4|-
TGTGCCAGCAGCCAGAACACCGGGGAGCTGTTTTTT
CASSQNTGELFF
>once|TRBJ2-1|TRBV19|TRBD2
TGTGCCAGTCCCTCCCTACTAGCGGGGGGGACTAACCAGCAGTTCTTC
CASPSLLAGGTNQQFF
>-|TRBJ2-2|TRBV7-9|TRBD1
TGTGCCAGCAGTCCTGACAGGGGTAACACCGGGGAGCTGTTTTTT
CASSPDRGNTGELFF
>-|TRBJ2-2|TRBV13|TRBD2
TGTGCCAGCAGCCCCTGGACTAGCGGGGCGAACACCGGGGAGCTGTTTTTT
CASSPWTSGANTGELFF
>-|TRBJ2-7|TRBV7-2|-
TGTGCCAGCAGCTTAGAGACCCTATACTACGAGCAGTACTTC
CASSLETLYYEQYF
>-|TRBJ2-7|TRBV7-8|-
TGTGCCAGCAGCTTAGGAGCTGGCCTAGCGTTCTACGAGCAGTACTTC
CASSLGAGLAFYEQYF
>-|TRBJ2-7|TRBV7-9|-
TGTGCCAGCAGCTTACCACGACCTGGCGGCACCTACGAGCAGTACTTC
CASSLPRPGGTYEQYF
>-|TRBJ2-2|TRBV5-6|-
TGTGCCAGTTTTATTGGTTTTGCCGGGGAGCTGTTTTTT
CASFIGFAGELFF
>-|TRBJ2-3|TRBV29-1|-
TGCAGCTCGAGGGGGGATACGCAGTATTTT
CSSRGDTQYF
>once|TRBJ2-7|TRBV7-9|TRBD1
TGTGCCAGCAGCCAAGACAGGGGGTACCCCTACGAGCAGTACTTC
CASSQDRGYPYEQYF
>-|TRBJ2-7|TRBV10-1|-
TGCGCCAGCAGTACCGGGGAAATGAACTACGAGCAGTACTTC
CASSTGEMNYEQYF
>-|TRBJ1-6|TRBV27|-
TGTGCCAGCAGTTCGAGTCCGGGGGGTTCGGCCTCACCCCTCCACTTT
CASSSSPGGSASPLHF
>-|TRBJ1-1|TRBV29-1|TRBD1
TGCAGCGTCCCAGGGGGGGTGCAGGGACGGTTGACTGAAGCTTTCTTT
CSVPGGVQGRLTEAFF
>-|TRBJ2-6|TRBV29-1|-
TGCAGCGCCCGGGGGCAGGCTAGCTGTGCGCGGGCCAACGTCCTGACTTTC
CSARGQASCARANVLTF
>-|TRBJ2-6|TRBV7-9|-
TGTGCCGGGGCATCTGGGGCCAACGTCCTGACTTTC
CAGASGANVLTF
>-|TRBJ1-1|TRBV19|TRBD1
TGTGCCAGTAGCGCAGGGGGCTATTTGTGGACTGAAGCTTTCTTT
CASSAGGYLWTEAFF
>-|TRBJ1-2|TRBV9|-
TGTGCCAGCAGCGTAACCGCCTACTATGGCTACACCTTC
CASSVTAYYGYTF
>-|TRBJ2-7|TRBV6-5|-
TGTGCCAGCAGACGTAAGGGGTTCGACTACGAGCAGTACTTC
CASRRKGFDYEQYF
>-|TRBJ2-7|TRBV9|TRBD2
TGTGCCAGCAGCGTAGCCGGCGGGGGGGCCCCCTACGAGCAGTACTTC
CASSVAGGGAPYEQYF
>-|TRBJ1-5|TRBV27|TRBD1
TGTGCCAGCAGCGGGACAGGACGCAATCAGCCCCAGCATTTT
CASSGTGRNQPQHF
>-|TRBJ2-1|TRBV2|-
TGTGCCAGCAGTTATAGCGGAACCCACAATGAGCAGTTCTTC
CASSYSGTHNEQFF
>-|TRBJ2-1|TRBV5-4|-
TGTGCCAGCAGCCTGGACCACAATGAGCAGTTCTTC
CASSLDHNEQFF